This paragraph reports one T cell receptor beta chain. Germline CDR1 DFQATT, CDR2 SNEGSKA (reference sequence). Trimming shortened V by 6 bases and J by 9 bases, and 9 bases separated the two germline ends. This CDR3 region has 10 residues. The data were obtained in a study of neoadjuvant nivolumab and ipilimumab in lung cancer. Profiled with immunoSEQ multiplex PCR; TCRdb holds only in-frame clones, not every one. Of about 19,000 clones detected, around 87% appear once; the ten largest clones hold about 2.1%. The sample was peripheral blood, taken before neoadjuvant nivolumab, alone or with ipilimumab. The clonotype originates from an adult with non-small cell lung cancer. The gene calls are TRBV20-1 and TRBJ2-1, with D hard to call. CDR3 sequence: CSAGLGEQFF. DNA for the CDR3: TGCAGTGCAGGGTTGGGTGAGCAGTTCTTC.